The 22 T cell receptor beta chains below were found in one sample sequenced in a study of shared clonotypes between healthy human individuals. The naive CD8 subset, CD45RO-negative cells positively selected for CCR7, excluded terminally differentiated effector memory CD45RA+ cells. Sequenced by immunoSEQ multiplex PCR; TCRdb stores in-frame clones only, minus some. This sample has some 2 million clones, with roughly 94% found just once. The sequenced sample consisted of naive CD8+ T cells sorted from blood. Receptor source: a young man in good health.

This chain connects TRBV12-2 to TRBJ1-2. TRBV12-2 has pseudogene status. This CDR3 is built from 15 residues. The CDR3 DNA reads TGTGCAAGTCGCTTAGCTAGGGATCCCAACTATGGCTACACCTTC. This encodes CASRLARDPNYGYTF.

This chain's CDR3 is CASSWVSAGSETQYF. DNA of the CDR3: TGTGCCAGCAGTTGGGTCAGCGCGGGGAGTGAGACCCAGTACTTC. J is TRBJ2-5 and V is TRBV6-5, with TRBD2 as a possible D gene (6 bases). Deletions cut 4 bases from V and 5 bases from J, with 17 bases between. Germline CDR1 and CDR2: MNHEY and SVGAGI. The CDR3 totals 15 residues.

The chain recombines TRBV13 with TRBJ2-1; D may be TRBD2 (6 bases). Germline V gene data show CDR1 as PRHDT and CDR2 as FYEKMQ (reference sequence). V lost 4 bases to trimming and J lost 13 bases, with 17 bases between them. This CDR3 contains 13 residues. CDR3 DNA: TGTGCCAGCAGCTCCGCGAGGCGGGATGGTCAGTTCTTC. Translation gives CASSSARRDGQFF. The full variable domain, in which reference TRBV13 and TRBJ2-1 provide the parts outside the CDR3, is AAGVIQSPRHLIKEKRETATLKCYPIPRHDTVYWYQQGPGQDPQFLISFYEKMQSDKGSIPDRFSAQQFSDYHSELNMSSLELGDSALYFCASSSARRDGQFFGPGTRLTVL.

This clone was detected a few times. Other DNA sequences in the same sample also yield this CDR3. The chain uses TRBV27 and TRBJ1-6, with D tentatively TRBD1 (6 bases). Germline values: CDR1 MNHEY, CDR2 SMNVEV (reference sequence). V was pared by 0 bases and J by 8 bases, with 8 bases between. The CDR3 has 14 amino acids. The CDR3 bases are TGTGCCAGCAGTTTATCCCAGGGGTATTCACCCCTCCACTTT. Its translation: CASSLSQGYSPLHF.

J is TRBJ2-7 and V is TRBV6-1, with TRBD1 as a possible D gene (5 bases). The CDR3 is 18 amino acids. Germline V CDR1 and CDR2: MNHNS, SASEGT. Trimming left V 0 bases short and J 0 bases short, with 18 bases between. The CDR3 DNA follows: TGTGCCAGCAGTGAAGCTTTCGGGCTGACAGCCCGCTCCTACGAGCAGTACTTC. Its protein is CASSEAFGLTARSYEQYF.

The chain links TRBV21-1 to TRBJ1-2. TRBV21-1 is labeled a pseudogene. The CDR3 contains 15 residues. CDR3: CASSLWGAVNYGYTF. As DNA, the CDR3 is TGTGCCAGCAGCCTGTGGGGGGCGGTTAACTATGGCTACACCTTC.

V is TRBV7-6 and J is TRBJ2-5, with D unresolved. In germline, CDR1 is SGHVS, CDR2 FNYEAQ. The V gene lost 5 bases and the J gene lost 2 bases, with 15 bases spanning the gap. The CDR3 has 15 amino acids. For the CDR3, the DNA is TGTGCCAGCAGCCCTCTTTCATCCCCTCAAGAGACCCAGTACTTC. Translation gives CASSPLSSPQETQYF. Using reference TRBV7-6 and TRBJ2-5 for the parts outside the CDR3, the full variable domain is GAGVSQSPRYKVTKRGQDVALRCDPISGHVSLYWYRQALGQGPEFLTYFNYEAQQDKSGLPNDRFSAERPEGSISTLTIQRTEQRDSAMYRCASSPLSSPQETQYFGPGTRLLVL.

This chain joins TRBV28 and TRBJ2-6; D gene unclear. Between the trimmed V and J ends, which lost 6 bases and 0 bases, there was a span of 9 bases. CDR1 and CDR2 (germline): MDHEN, SYDVKM. There are 15 residues in the CDR3. The CDR3 spells CASSPTSSGANVLTF. The CDR3 DNA reads TGTGCCAGCAGCCCTACAAGCTCTGGGGCCAACGTCCTGACTTTC.

About this clone itself: At the DNA level, this CDR3 is encoded by other sequences in the same sample as well. The chain joins TRBV27 to TRBJ2-7; perhaps TRBD2 as D (5 bases). V lost 3 bases, J lost 6 bases, and 9 bases lay in between. Germline V lookup: CDR1 MNHEY, CDR2 SMNVEV (reference sequence). The CDR3 has 12 amino acids. The CDR3 spells CASSFPGGEQYF. The DNA for the CDR3 is TGTGCCAGCAGTTTCCCCGGAGGCGAGCAGTACTTC.

This chain connects TRBV19 to TRBJ2-6, with D maybe TRBD1 (6 bases). CDR3 length: 20 residues. V was shortened by 6 bases and J by 0 bases, with 24 bases between the two germline ends. Germline CDR1 and CDR2: LNHDA and SQIVND (reference sequence). The CDR3 loop reads CASRTQGQETPSSGANVLTF. Here the CDR3 DNA reads TGTGCCAGTAGAACCCAGGGGCAAGAAACCCCAAGCTCTGGGGCCAACGTCCTGACTTTC.

The chain has TRBV9 and TRBJ2-3; D is uncertain. The CDR3 has 14 residues. Germline CDR1 is SGDLS and CDR2 is YYNGEE. The V end was cut by 0 bases, the J end by 4 bases, with 9 bases between. The CDR3 is CASSVEGIADTQYF. The CDR3 region has the DNA TGTGCCAGCAGCGTAGAGGGTATCGCAGATACGCAGTATTTT.

Only a few counts were recorded for this clone. The chain uses TRBV30 and TRBJ1-1; no clear D. V was cut by 2 bases and J by 0 bases, with 13 bases left in between. Germline assignment: CDR1 GTSNPN and CDR2 SVGIG (reference sequence). This CDR3 contains 15 residues. The CDR3, as DNA: TGTGCCTGGAGTATCCTCGGACTGATGAACACTGAAGCTTTCTTT. This gives the protein CAWSILGLMNTEAFF.

V gene TRBV6-5 combines with J gene TRBJ2-7, with TRBD1 matching over 7 bases. V shed 4 bases, J shed 5 bases, and the junction held 8 bases outside the gene matches. Germline V lookup: CDR1 MNHEY, CDR2 SVGAGI. The CDR3 runs 14 residues. The CDR3 reads CASSSLDRAHEQYF. In DNA form, the CDR3 reads TGTGCCAGCAGTTCCTTAGACAGGGCCCACGAGCAGTACTTC.

The chain is built from TRBV7-9 and TRBJ2-7; possible D gene TRBD1, 6 bases. CDR1 is SEHNR, CDR2 FQNEAQ, per germline (reference sequence). This CDR3 is 16 amino acids long. The V gene lost 1 base and the J gene lost 2 bases, with 15 bases spanning the gap. Here the CDR3 DNA reads TGTGCCAGCAGCTTAGTCGAGGGGGATTGGGCCTACGAGCAGTACTTC. Translated, it gives CASSLVEGDWAYEQYF. The full variable domain, completed using reference TRBV7-9 and TRBJ2-7, is DTGVSQNPRHKITKRGQNVTFRCDPISEHNRLYWYRQTLGQGPEFLTYFQNEAQLEKSRLLSDRFSAERPKGSFSTLEIQRTEQGDSAMYLCASSLVEGDWAYEQYFGPGTRLTVT.

The J gene is TRBJ1-2, the V gene TRBV10-3; no clear D gene. Trimming left V 3 bases short and J 2 bases short, with 16 bases between. The length of the CDR3 is 16 residues. Germline V gene lookup returns CDR1 ENHRY and CDR2 SYGVKD. CDR3 coding DNA: TGTGCCATCAGTGAAAGAGCCAAGGCCCAAAACTATGGCTACACCTTC. Its protein product is CAISERAKAQNYGYTF.

This chain links TRBV12-5 with TRBJ1-3; no definite D call. Germline lookup yields CDR1 LGHNT and CDR2 FRNRAP. The V end lost 7 bases, the J end lost 6 bases, and 13 bases lay between the germline ends. The CDR3 is 13 residues long. CDR3 region: CASALTPTNTIYF. CDR3 coding DNA: TGTGCTAGTGCACTGACACCTACAAACACCATATATTTT.

This chain connects TRBV29-1 to TRBJ2-7; tentative D call: TRBD2 (5 bases). Looked up from germline, CDR1 is SQVTM and CDR2 is ANQGSEA. The CDR3 is made up of 16 amino acids. V dropped 6 bases and J dropped 3 bases, with 24 bases sitting between them. As DNA, the CDR3 is TGCAGCGTCGGAGGATATGACTCTAACCTCTACTACGAGCAGTACTTC. It is translated as CSVGGYDSNLYYEQYF.

The V and J genes are TRBV5-6 and TRBJ2-6; D unclear. The germline V and J ends were trimmed by 4 bases and 1 base, with 9 bases remaining between them. The CDR3 contains 15 residues. CDR1 SGHDT and CDR2 YYEEEE come from the germline V gene. DNA of the CDR3: TGTGCCAGCAGCACAGAAAGATCTGGGGCCAACGTCCTGACTTTC. This translates into CASSTERSGANVLTF.

The genes are TRBV2 and TRBJ2-1, with TRBD2 matching over 14 bases. J gave up 7 bases and V 2 bases, and 7 bases lay outside the gene matches. The CDR3 consists of 17 residues. Germline CDR1 SNHLY, CDR2 FYNNEI. CDR3 nucleotide sequence: TGTGCCAGCAGTGAATGGGGACTAGCGGGAGAAAGGAATGAGCAGTTCTTC. Protein product: CASSEWGLAGERNEQFF.

The J gene is TRBJ1-6, the V gene TRBV28, with D possibly matching TRBD1 (5 bases). CDR1 is MDHEN and CDR2 is SYDVKM in the germline V gene. There are 16 residues in the CDR3. V lost 3 bases to trimming and J lost 3 bases, with 12 bases between them. DNA for the CDR3: TGTGCCAGCAGTTTGGGCAGGGACTACTATAATTCACCCCTCCACTTT. Translated: CASSLGRDYYNSPLHF.

This clone occurred once. The V call is TRBV13, the J call TRBJ2-5; a weak D match, TRBD1 (6 bases). The germline CDR1 and CDR2 sequences are PRHDT and FYEKMQ (reference sequence). The CDR3 length is 14 residues. V gave up 5 bases and J gave up 9 bases, with 19 bases separating them. The CDR3 DNA reads as TGTGCCAGCAGCATGGACGGACAGATTATTGCCCAGTACTTC. As protein: CASSMDGQIIAQYF.

The chain joins TRBV7-9 to TRBJ2-4, with TRBD2 identical over 8 bases. CDR3 length equals 16 residues. Germline CDR1 reads SEHNR; CDR2 reads FQNEAQ (reference sequence). Trimming removed 2 bases from V and 5 bases from J; junction bases left unmatched: 8. In DNA form, the CDR3 reads TGTGCCAGCAGCTTAATTGAGCGGGGGAGGGAAAACATTCAGTACTTC. It codes for CASSLIERGRENIQYF. The entire variable domain, with the rest obtained from reference TRBV7-9 and TRBJ2-4, is as follows: DTGVSQNPRHKITKRGQNVTFRCDPISEHNRLYWYRQTLGQGPEFLTYFQNEAQLEKSRLLSDRFSAERPKGSFSTLEIQRTEQGDSAMYLCASSLIERGRENIQYFGAGTRLSVL.